Shown below are 23 T cell receptor beta chains from a single sample sequenced in a study of response to subunit inactivated influenza vaccine. Each CDR3 protein is one row after TCRdb ran MiXCR on the RT-PCR reads. The sample has some 800,000 distinct CDR3 sequences; less than 25% are singletons. The specimen comprised PBMCs from blood, sampled more than 4 days after vaccination. These receptors were obtained from a man aged 45-65 years who received an inactivated influenza vaccine.

The chain couples TRBV20-1 to TRBJ1-6; D is perhaps TRBD1 (5 bases). The CDR3 length is 12 residues. The ends were cut back, 5 bases at V and 8 bases at J, with 10 bases in the middle. Germline lookup yields CDR1 DFQATT and CDR2 SNEGSKA (reference sequence). The CDR3, as DNA: TGCAGTGCTGGTCAGGGCGATTCACCCCTCCACTTT. This gives the protein CSAGQGDSPLHF.

This clonotype was found a few times. J is TRBJ2-1 and V is TRBV4-3; 9 bases match TRBD1. V gave up 0 bases and J gave up 12 bases; unmatched junction bases: 12. The CDR3 is made up of 16 amino acids. Germline V gives CDR1 LGHNA, CDR2 YSLEER. The DNA of the CDR3 is TGCGCCAGCAGCCAAGATTCCGGGACAGGGATAAATCGGCAGTTCTTC. This gives the protein CASSQDSGTGINRQFF.

This chain links TRBV7-2 with TRBJ2-7; 8 bases are a match to TRBD1. The CDR3 sequence is 15 residues long. The V and J ends lost 5 bases and 1 base, in that order; junction bases with no gene match: 7. Germline values: CDR1 SGHTA, CDR2 FQGNSA. As DNA, the CDR3 is TGTGCCAGCAGCGCTTCCCGGACAGGGTCCTACGAGCAGTACTTC. Protein sequence: CASSASRTGSYEQYF. The whole variable domain, remainder taken from reference TRBV7-2 and TRBJ2-7, is GAGVSQSPSNKVTEKGKDVELRCDPISGHTALYWYRQSLGQGLEFLIYFQGNSAPDKSGLPSDRFSAERTGGSVSTLTIQRTQQEDSAVYLCASSASRTGSYEQYFGPGTRLTVT.

The V and J genes are TRBV7-9 and TRBJ1-4; D is undetermined. The germline V gene has CDR1 SEHNR and CDR2 FQNEAQ (reference sequence). The CDR3 has 15 residues. V lost 5 bases, J lost 7 bases, and 17 bases lay in between. The CDR3 loop is CASSRTKGMSEKLFF. The CDR3, as DNA: TGTGCCAGCAGCCGAACCAAAGGGATGAGTGAAAAACTGTTTTTT.

This clonotype showed up just a few times. This sequence joins TRBV2 and TRBJ2-7, with 7 bases that match TRBD1. The CDR3 length is 13 residues. CDR1 SNHLY and CDR2 FYNNEI come from the germline V gene. J was trimmed by 6 bases and V by 8 bases; bases with no gene match: 10. In nucleotides, the CDR3 is TGTGCCAGCGGGACAGAATATTACTCCGAGCAGTACTTC. Translating it yields CASGTEYYSEQYF.

The chain couples TRBV7-2 to TRBJ2-2; tentatively, D is TRBD2 (6 bases). The V end was cut by 4 bases, the J end by 4 bases, with 16 bases between. The CDR3 length is 16 residues. Looked up from germline, CDR1 is SGHTA and CDR2 is FQGNSA. The CDR3 bases are TGTGCCAGCAGCTGGGGAGGAAGCGGGCCCACCGGGGAGCTGTTTTTT. Encoded protein: CASSWGGSGPTGELFF.

This clonotype was detected only a few times. The chain couples TRBV12-3 or TRBV12-4 to TRBJ1-5, with D perhaps matching TRBD1 (6 bases). The CDR3 is 13 residues long. Trimming left V 5 bases short and J 6 bases short, with 11 bases between. DNA for the CDR3: TGTGCCAGCAGTAACAGGGTTACTCAGCCCCAGCATTTT. This sequence encodes CASSNRVTQPQHF.

CDR3 in DNA: TGCAGTGCTAGAATCACCGGGACAGGGCGAGAGACCCAGTACTTC. It specifies CSARITGTGRETQYF. The J gene is TRBJ2-5, the V gene TRBV20-1; TRBD1 agrees at 9 bases. The germline V gene has CDR1 DFQATT and CDR2 SNEGSKA (reference sequence). There are 15 residues in the CDR3. V lost 2 bases, J lost 4 bases, and 8 bases stayed unmatched.

This clonotype turned up a few times. CDR3 nucleotides: TGTGCCAGCAGCTTAGCATCCGGGACAGGGGTTTACGAGCAGTACTTC. As protein: CASSLASGTGVYEQYF. The chain links TRBV13 to TRBJ2-7; 10 bases agree with TRBD1. The CDR3 spans 16 residues. CDR1 is PRHDT and CDR2 is FYEKMQ in the germline V gene (reference sequence). J was trimmed by 4 bases and V by 1 base; bases with no gene match: 7.

The table lists this clonotype with a few counts. The chain carries TRBV5-1 and TRBJ1-1; D is unresolved. Trimming shortened V by 0 bases and J by 0 bases, and 9 bases separated the two germline ends. The CDR3 spans 15 residues. Germline-derived CDR1 and CDR2 are SGHRS and YFSETQ. CDR3 sequence (DNA): TGCGCCAGCAGCTTGGTTCCAGAGATGAACACTGAAGCTTTCTTT. Its protein is CASSLVPEMNTEAFF.

The CDR3 region is CASSLKGTSYEQYF. The CDR3 DNA is TGTGCCAGCAGCTTGAAGGGGACATCGTACGAGCAGTACTTC. This chain links TRBV5-5 with TRBJ2-7, with D perhaps matching TRBD1 (6 bases). The V gene's germline CDR1 is SGHKS and CDR2 YYEKEE (reference sequence). Trimming took off 1 base at V and 4 bases at J, with 12 bases between the two ends. The CDR3 consists of 14 residues.

With respect to this clonotype: Since a much larger clone is just one base distant, this may be a read error. The chain joins TRBV12-3 or TRBV12-4 to TRBJ2-2; possibly TRBD1 for D (5 bases). Trimming shortened V by 3 bases and J by 5 bases, and 13 bases separated the two germline ends. The CDR3 sequence is 15 residues long. The DNA of the CDR3 is TGTGCCAGCAGTTTGGGGCGTAGTCTAACCGGGGAGCTGTTTTTT. This gives the protein CASSLGRSLTGELFF.

The chain carries TRBV20-1 and TRBJ2-7, with 7 nucleotides matching TRBD2. The CDR3 extends over 15 amino acids. Losses at the gene ends were 7 bases for V and 0 bases for J; bases not matched to a gene: 12. Germline V gives CDR1 DFQATT, CDR2 SNEGSKA (reference sequence). CDR3 bases: TGCAGTGTCGTACTAGCGTCGATTAGCTCCTACGAGCAGTACTTC. Amino acids: CSVVLASISSYEQYF.

This clonotype showed up just a few times. The chain carries TRBV4-3 and TRBJ1-5, with D uncertain. Trimming removed 0 bases at V and 6 bases at J, with 12 bases between. This CDR3 region has 15 residues. Germline V gives CDR1 LGHNA, CDR2 YSLEER. CDR3 sequence: CASSQDRTEGQPQHF. In DNA, the CDR3 is TGCGCCAGCAGCCAAGATCGGACGGAAGGTCAGCCCCAGCATTTT.

This clonotype was seen just once. The chain combines TRBV11-2 with TRBJ1-4; 7 bases are shared with TRBD1. J gave up 2 bases and V 9 bases, and 3 bases lay outside the gene matches. Germline CDR1 SGHAT, CDR2 FQNNGV. The CDR3 runs to 13 residues. The CDR3 region has the DNA TGTGCCAGTCTACAGGGGACTAATGAAAAACTGTTTTTT. Encoded protein: CASLQGTNEKLFF.

This chain joins TRBV6-2 or TRBV6-3 and TRBJ2-1; 12 bases agree with TRBD2. CDR1 MNHEY and CDR2 SVGEGT come from the germline V gene. The V and J ends lost 5 bases and 2 bases, in that order; junction bases with no gene match: 13. The CDR3 spans 19 residues. CDR3 in amino acids: CASSPGLAGGAGAYNEQFF. CDR3 nucleotides: TGTGCCAGCAGTCCGGGACTAGCGGGTGGAGCGGGTGCCTACAATGAGCAGTTCTTC.

The gene calls are TRBV5-1 and TRBJ2-7; 7 nucleotides line up with TRBD1. The germline gives CDR1 SGHRS, CDR2 YFSETQ. This CDR3 spans 13 amino acids. V lost 5 bases, J lost 2 bases, and 4 bases stayed unmatched. The CDR3 DNA sequence: TGCGCCAGCAGAAGGGACAGTACCTACGAGCAGTACTTC. Translated: CASRRDSTYEQYF.

The chain recombines TRBV12-3 or TRBV12-4 with TRBJ1-5; D uncertain. V gave up 5 bases and J gave up 2 bases, with 10 bases separating them. CDR3 length: 14 amino acids. CDR3 DNA sequence: TGTGCCAGCAGTAAGCGAGGTGGCAATCAGCCCCAGCATTTT. The encoded protein is CASSKRGGNQPQHF.

This chain connects TRBV7-2 to TRBJ1-5; possible D gene TRBD1, 6 bases. V shed 5 bases and J shed 4 bases, with 18 bases lying between them. Per the germline V gene, CDR1 is SGHTA and CDR2 is FQGNSA. This CDR3 is 16 amino acids long. The CDR3 is CASSQGPDRINQPQHF. CDR3 DNA sequence: TGTGCCAGCAGCCAGGGACCGGACAGAATTAATCAGCCCCAGCATTTT.

CDR3 amino acids: CASSYSGGRGSYGYTF. DNA of the CDR3: TGTGCCAGCAGTTACTCGGGGGGACGAGGCTCCTATGGCTACACCTTC. The chain has TRBV6-5 and TRBJ1-2, with a weak D call TRBD1 (5 bases). Looked up from germline, CDR1 is MNHEY and CDR2 is SVGAGI. The V end lost 0 bases, the J end lost 4 bases, and 15 bases lay between the germline ends. The CDR3 loop spans 16 amino acids.

This clonotype has more than one count but fewer than ten. This chain joins TRBV10-3 and TRBJ1-2, with D hard to call. Looked up from germline, CDR1 is ENHRY and CDR2 is SYGVKD. V lost 0 bases, J lost 7 bases, and 9 bases lay in between. This CDR3 comprises 13 residues. The CDR3 DNA sequence: TGTGCCATCAGTGAGTCGATTGGGTTTGGCTACACCTTC. Protein: CAISESIGFGYTF.

This clonotype was observed a few times. The chain links TRBV12-3 or TRBV12-4 to TRBJ2-7; TRBD1 matches 7 bases. V shed 5 bases, J shed 3 bases, and the junction held 10 bases outside the gene matches. This CDR3 comprises 15 residues. DNA for the CDR3: TGTGCCAGCAGTCCTAGGGGGCGAGGAGGCTACGAGCAGTACTTC. Translating gives CASSPRGRGGYEQYF.

The V and J genes are TRBV5-1 and TRBJ1-2, with D possibly matching TRBD1 (6 bases). The CDR3 is 16 residues long. Germline V gene lookup returns CDR1 SGHRS and CDR2 YFSETQ. Deletions cut 1 base from V and 4 bases from J, with 17 bases between. The CDR3 DNA reads as TGCGCCAGCAGCTTGTCCCCGGACAGCTCTACCTATGGCTACACCTTC. This gives the protein CASSLSPDSSTYGYTF.